This TCR beta chain stems from a study of blood T cell repertoires in COVID-19. All enrollees were about 18 to 89 years old and from fewer than 30 US areas. Allocation to cohorts depended on clinical history reported by the participants. The CDR3 runs to 11 residues. V was pared by 4 bases and J by 8 bases, with 9 bases between. CDR1 DFQATT and CDR2 SNEGSKA come from the germline V gene (reference sequence). TCRdb's table, derived via immunoSEQ multiplex PCR, lists solely in-frame clones and lacks some. Counted here are roughly 280,000 clones, around nine tenths occurring once; the ten biggest clones make up 1.9%.

The sequence was collected from a woman in her fifties or sixties who had recovered from COVID-19. Sequences were obtained from PBMCs or T cells enriched from blood (not recorded which). The V gene is TRBV20-1, the J gene TRBJ2-1; D unclear. As DNA, the CDR3 is TGCAGTGCTACCCCTGGCTATGAGCAGTTCTTC. Protein: CSATPGYEQFF.